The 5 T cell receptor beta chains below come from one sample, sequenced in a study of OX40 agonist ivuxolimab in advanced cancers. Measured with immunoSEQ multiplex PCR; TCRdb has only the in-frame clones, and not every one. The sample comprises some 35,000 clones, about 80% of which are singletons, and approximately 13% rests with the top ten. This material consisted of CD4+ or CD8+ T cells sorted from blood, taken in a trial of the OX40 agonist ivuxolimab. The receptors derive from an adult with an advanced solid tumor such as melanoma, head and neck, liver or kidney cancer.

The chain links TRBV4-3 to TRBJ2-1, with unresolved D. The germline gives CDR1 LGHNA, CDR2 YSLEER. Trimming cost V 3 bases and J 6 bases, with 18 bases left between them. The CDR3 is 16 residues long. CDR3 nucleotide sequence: TGCGCCAGCAGCCAGGAATCCCCAACTATTGGCAATGAGCAGTTCTTC. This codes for CASSQESPTIGNEQFF.

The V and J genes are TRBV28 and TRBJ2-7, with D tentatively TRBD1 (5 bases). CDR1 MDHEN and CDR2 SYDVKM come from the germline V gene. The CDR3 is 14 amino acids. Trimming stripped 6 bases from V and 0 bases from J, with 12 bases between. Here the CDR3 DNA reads TGTGCCAGCAGCGGGCAGGGCATCTCCTACGAGCAGTACTTC. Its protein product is CASSGQGISYEQYF.

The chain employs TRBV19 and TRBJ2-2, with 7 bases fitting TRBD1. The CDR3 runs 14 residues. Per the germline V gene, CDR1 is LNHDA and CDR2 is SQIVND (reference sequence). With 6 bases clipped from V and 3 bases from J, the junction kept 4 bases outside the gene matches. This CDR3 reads CASRDRFDTGELFF. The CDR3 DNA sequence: TGTGCCAGTAGGGACAGGTTCGACACCGGGGAGCTGTTTTTT.

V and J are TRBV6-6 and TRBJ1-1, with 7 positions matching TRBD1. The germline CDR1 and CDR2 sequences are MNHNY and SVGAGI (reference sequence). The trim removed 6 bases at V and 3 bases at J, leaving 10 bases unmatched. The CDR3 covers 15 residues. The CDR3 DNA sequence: TGTGCCAGCAGCCCACAGGGGAATGACGACACTGAAGCTTTCTTT. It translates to CASSPQGNDDTEAFF.

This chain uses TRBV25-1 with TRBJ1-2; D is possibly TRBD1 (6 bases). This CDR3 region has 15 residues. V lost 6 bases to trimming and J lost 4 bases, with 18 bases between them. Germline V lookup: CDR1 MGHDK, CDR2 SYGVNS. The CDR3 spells CASRGGDNLFYGYTF. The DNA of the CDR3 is TGTGCCAGCAGGGGCGGGGACAACCTTTTCTATGGCTACACCTTC.